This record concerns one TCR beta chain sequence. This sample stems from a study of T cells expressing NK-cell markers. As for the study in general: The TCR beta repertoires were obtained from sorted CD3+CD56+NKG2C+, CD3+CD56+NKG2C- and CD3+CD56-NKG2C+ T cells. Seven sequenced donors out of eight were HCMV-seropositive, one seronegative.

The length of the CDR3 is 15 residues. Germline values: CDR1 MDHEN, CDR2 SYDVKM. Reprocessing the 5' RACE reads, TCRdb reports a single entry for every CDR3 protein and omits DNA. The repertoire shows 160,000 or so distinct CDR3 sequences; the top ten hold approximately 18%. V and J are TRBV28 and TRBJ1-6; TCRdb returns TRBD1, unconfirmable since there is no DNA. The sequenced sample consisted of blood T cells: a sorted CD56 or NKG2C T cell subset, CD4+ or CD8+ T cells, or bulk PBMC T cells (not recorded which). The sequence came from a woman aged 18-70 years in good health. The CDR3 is CASSPGGVNNSPLHF. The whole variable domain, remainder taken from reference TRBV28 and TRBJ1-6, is DVKVTQSSRYLVKRTGEKVFLECVQDMDHENMFWYRQDPGLGLRLIYFSYDVKMKEKGDIPEGYSVSREKKERFSLILESASTNQTSMYLCASSPGGVNNSPLHFGNGTRLTVT.